This TCR beta chain was documented in a study of cytomegalovirus exposure and HLA in healthy donors. The V and J ends lost 6 bases and 0 bases respectively, with 12 bases between them. Germline V lookup: CDR1 MNHEY, CDR2 SVGAGI. The CDR3 sequence is 15 residues long. The PCR made use of 60 Vbeta and 13 Jbeta primers. Assay: immunoSEQ multiplex PCR; the TCRdb copy retains only in-frame clones and omits some. This sample has 100,000 or so clones; 60% to 85% occur once, and the top ten carry under 7%. Nominally healthy donors were sampled, though unrecorded immune exposures were likely. Material for sequencing was PBMCs. The clonotype was recovered from a man aged 25-40 years in good health and CMV-seropositive. This chain uses TRBV6-5 with TRBJ2-1; D gene uncertain. CDR3 sequence reads: CASRYRVRSYNEQFF. The CDR3 DNA is TGTGCCAGCAGGTACCGCGTCCGCTCCTACAATGAGCAGTTCTTC.